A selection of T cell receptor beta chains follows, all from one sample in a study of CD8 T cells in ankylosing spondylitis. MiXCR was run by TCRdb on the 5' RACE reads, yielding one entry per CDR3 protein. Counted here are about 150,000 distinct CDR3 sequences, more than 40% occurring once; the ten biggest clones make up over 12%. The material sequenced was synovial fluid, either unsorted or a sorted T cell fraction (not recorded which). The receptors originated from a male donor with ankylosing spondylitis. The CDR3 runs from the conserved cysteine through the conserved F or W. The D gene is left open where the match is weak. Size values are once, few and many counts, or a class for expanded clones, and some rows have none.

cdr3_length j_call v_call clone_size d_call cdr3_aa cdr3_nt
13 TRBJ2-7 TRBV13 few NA CASSLGISYEQYF TGTGCCAGCAGCTTAGGGATCTCCTACGAGCAGTACTTC
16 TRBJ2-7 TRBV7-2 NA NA CASSLAAYLDTYEQYF TGTGCCAGCAGCTTAGCGGCCTACTTAGACACCTACGAGCAGTACTTC
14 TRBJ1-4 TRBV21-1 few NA CASSKGGLNEKLFF TGTGCCAGCAGCAAAGGAGGACTTAATGAAAAACTGTTTTTT
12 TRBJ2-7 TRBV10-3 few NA CATNGSPYEQYF TGTGCCACAAACGGGAGTCCCTACGAGCAGTACTTC
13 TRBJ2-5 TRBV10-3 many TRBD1 CAISGTGFETQYF TGTGCCATCAGTGGGACAGGGTTCGAGACCCAGTACTTC
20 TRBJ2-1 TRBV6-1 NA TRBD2 CASSGKRLAGGLSSYNEQFF TGTGCCAGCAGTGGTAAGAGACTAGCGGGAGGCTTAAGCTCCTACAATGAGCAGTTCTTC
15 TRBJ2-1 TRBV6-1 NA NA CASRLPLFTYNEQFF TGTGCCAGCAGGCTCCCCCTTTTCACCTACAATGAGCAGTTCTTC
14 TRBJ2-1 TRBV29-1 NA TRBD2 CSVGRLADYNEQFF TGCAGCGTTGGCCGACTAGCGGACTACAATGAGCAGTTCTTC
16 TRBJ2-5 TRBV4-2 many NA CASSQAGDPQVSSQYF TGTGCCAGCAGCCAAGCGGGGGACCCCCAGGTTTCGTCCCAGTACTTC
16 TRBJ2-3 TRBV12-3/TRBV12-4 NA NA CASSHMRYLAADTQYF TGTGCCAGCAGCCATATGCGGTATTTGGCGGCGGATACGCAGTATTTT
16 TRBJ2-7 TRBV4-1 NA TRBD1 CASSPKGALTSYEQYF TGCGCCAGCAGCCCAAAGGGGGCTCTTACGTCCTACGAGCAGTACTTC
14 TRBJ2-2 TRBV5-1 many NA CASSLDGNTGELFF TGCGCCAGCAGCTTGGATGGGAACACCGGGGAGCTGTTTTTT
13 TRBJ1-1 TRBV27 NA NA CASSLGGGPEAFF TGTGCCAGCAGTTTAGGGGGCGGCCCTGAAGCTTTCTTT
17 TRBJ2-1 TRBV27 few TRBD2 CASSLSIFETSRHEQFF TGTGCCAGCAGTTTATCGATTTTTGAGACTAGCAGGCATGAGCAGTTCTTC
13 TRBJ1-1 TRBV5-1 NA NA CASSLGGVTEAFF TGCGCCAGCAGCTTGGGGGGGGTCACTGAAGCTTTCTTT
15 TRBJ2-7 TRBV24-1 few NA CATSDSTDWKYEQYF TGTGCCACCAGTGATTCTACGGACTGGAAGTACGAGCAGTACTTC
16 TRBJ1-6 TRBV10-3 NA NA CAISERFSSYNSPLHF TGTGCCATCAGTGAGAGGTTCAGCTCCTATAATTCACCCCTCCACTTT
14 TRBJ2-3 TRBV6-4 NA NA CASSEGPGTDTQYF TGTGCCAGCAGTGAAGGGCCTGGCACAGATACGCAGTATTTT
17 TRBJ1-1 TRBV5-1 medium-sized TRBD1 CASSLGRTGDLGTEAFF TGCGCCAGCAGCCTGGGCCGGACAGGGGATTTGGGGACTGAAGCTTTCTTT
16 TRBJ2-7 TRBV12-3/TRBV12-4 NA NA CASSHWTGTHSYEQYF TGTGCCAGCAGTCACTGGACGGGAACACACTCCTACGAGCAGTACTTC
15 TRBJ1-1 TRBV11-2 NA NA CASSLAGGMNTEAFF TGTGCCAGCAGCTTAGCTGGTGGGATGAACACTGAAGCTTTCTTT
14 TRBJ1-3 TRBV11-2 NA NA CASSPSDAGNTIYF TGTGCCAGCAGCCCCTCCGACGCCGGAAACACCATATATTTT
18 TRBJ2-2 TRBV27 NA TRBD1 CASSLERGTGVNTGELFF TGTGCCAGCAGTTTAGAGAGGGGGACAGGGGTGAACACCGGGGAGCTGTTTTTT
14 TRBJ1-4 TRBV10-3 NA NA CAISDGRVSEKLFF TGTGCCATCAGTGATGGCAGGGTGAGCGAAAAACTGTTTTTT
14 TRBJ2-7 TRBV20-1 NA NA CSAKSIRTLAEQYF TGCAGTGCGAAGAGTATTAGGACCCTCGCCGAGCAGTACTTC
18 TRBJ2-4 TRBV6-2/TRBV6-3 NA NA CASSFGWGLSLAKNIQYF TGTGCCAGCAGCTTTGGATGGGGCCTGTCATTAGCCAAAAACATTCAGTACTTC
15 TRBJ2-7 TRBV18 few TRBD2 CASSGGLADTYEQYF TGTGCCAGCTCAGGCGGACTAGCGGATACCTACGAGCAGTACTTC
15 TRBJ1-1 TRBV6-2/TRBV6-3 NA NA CATEPPGGLNTEAFF TGTGCCACCGAACCCCCGGGGGGGTTGAACACTGAAGCTTTCTTT
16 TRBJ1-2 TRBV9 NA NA CASSVEGTRPPYGYTF TGTGCCAGCAGCGTAGAAGGAACCCGCCCCCCATATGGCTACACCTTC
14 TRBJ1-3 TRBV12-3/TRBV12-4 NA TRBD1 CASSVRGSGNTIYF TGTGCCAGCAGTGTCAGGGGGTCTGGAAACACCATATATTTT
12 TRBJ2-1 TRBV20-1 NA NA CSALGGYNEQFF TGCAGTGCTCTCGGGGGTTACAATGAGCAGTTCTTC
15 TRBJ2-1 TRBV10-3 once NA CASSVRLKGNNEQFF TGTGCCAGCAGTGTTCGGTTGAAGGGGAACAATGAGCAGTTCTTC
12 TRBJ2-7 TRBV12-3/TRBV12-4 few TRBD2 CASSPGGYEQYF TGTGCCAGCAGTCCCGGGGGGTACGAGCAGTACTTC
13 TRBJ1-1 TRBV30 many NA CAWSVGYSFEAFF TGTGCCTGGAGTGTAGGGTACTCCTTTGAAGCTTTCTTT
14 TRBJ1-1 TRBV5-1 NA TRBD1 CASRTGKGNTEAFF TGCGCCAGCCGGACAGGGAAAGGGAACACTGAAGCTTTCTTT
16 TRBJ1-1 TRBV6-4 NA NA CASSAWVTQGSTEAFF TGTGCCAGCAGTGCGTGGGTAACACAGGGCTCGACTGAAGCTTTCTTT
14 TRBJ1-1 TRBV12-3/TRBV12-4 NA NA CASSPRGMNTEAFF TGTGCCAGCAGCCCGCGGGGTATGAACACTGAAGCTTTCTTT
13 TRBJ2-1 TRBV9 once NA CASSVEGWGEQFF TGTGCCAGCAGCGTAGAAGGTTGGGGCGAGCAGTTCTTC
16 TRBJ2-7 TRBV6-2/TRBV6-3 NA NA CASRLYGTAAPYEQYF TGTGCCAGCAGACTATACGGGACTGCCGCCCCCTACGAGCAGTACTTC
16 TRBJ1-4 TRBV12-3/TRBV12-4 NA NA CASTTGQLATNEKLFF TGTGCCAGCACCACTGGACAGCTTGCAACTAATGAAAAACTGTTTTTT
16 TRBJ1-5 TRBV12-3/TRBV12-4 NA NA CASSLEAGLGNQPQHF TGTGCCAGCAGTTTAGAGGCAGGGTTGGGCAATCAGCCCCAGCATTTT
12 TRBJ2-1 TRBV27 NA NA CASAGADNEQFF TGTGCCAGCGCCGGGGCTGACAATGAGCAGTTCTTC
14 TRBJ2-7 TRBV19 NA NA CASKTMFTSYEQYF TGTGCCAGTAAGACAATGTTTACCTCCTACGAGCAGTACTTC
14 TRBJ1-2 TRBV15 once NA CATSRGGAVDGYTF TGTGCCACCAGCAGAGGGGGGGCAGTAGATGGCTACACCTTC
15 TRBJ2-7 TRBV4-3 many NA CASSQDLRGAYEQYF TGCGCCAGCAGCCAAGATCTAAGGGGAGCCTACGAGCAGTACTTC
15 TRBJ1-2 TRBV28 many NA CASRDLKRDNYGYTF TGTGCCAGCAGGGACTTAAAAAGAGATAACTATGGCTACACCTTC